What follows describes a single T cell receptor (beta chain). The sample comes from a study of blood T cell repertoires in COVID-19. In the study overall: From T cells, B-cell-depleted T cells, or PBMCs came the material, which was cDNA or gDNA.

The germline CDR1 and CDR2 sequences are SGHTA and FQGNSA. V dropped 1 base and J dropped 2; count of bases not matched to a gene: 7. There are 17 residues in the CDR3. The authors' processing: Amplification from reference gene primers served as the basis for estimated nucleated cell counts. Clones were sequenced by immunoSEQ multiplex PCR, and TCRdb holds only the in-frame ones, with some missing. V and J calls and clone size come straight from that table; D and trimming were deduced from the DNA. The sample has about 350,000 clones, 87% seen once. The sequence came from a woman between 50 and 59 years old with COVID-19, enrolled during active disease. V is TRBV7-2 and J is TRBJ2-3; TRBD2 agrees at 9 bases. What was sequenced was peripheral blood. The CDR3 protein is CASSLVLAGHPTDTQYF. CDR3 coding DNA: TGTGCCAGCAGCTTAGTCCTAGCGGGGCACCCCACAGATACGCAGTATTTT.